Listed below are T cell receptor beta chains from one sample, sequenced in a study of T-cell memory formation after mild COVID-19. TCRdb analysed the 5' RACE reads with MiXCR anew, one entry per CDR3 protein. The repertoire holds some 600,000 distinct CDR3 sequences, with roughly 17% as singletons. Material: PBMCs or a T cell subset sorted from them (not recorded which). Every receptor here comes from an adult woman who had mild COVID-19 (a few samples of this study predate the infection). Cell type and time point are not known. Each CDR3 is given with its conserved first and last residue. A D gene is named only where the DNA matches it firmly. Not every row has a clone size; where given, it reads once, few, many or a size class.

TRBJ1-1 - TRBV6-5 - CASTQTGAQDEAFF TGTGCCAGCACCCAGACGGGGGCTCAAGATGAAGCTTTCTTT
TRBJ2-3 TRBD2 TRBV20-1 - CSVAPSSGRADTQYF TGCAGTGTCGCGCCCTCTAGCGGGAGAGCAGATACGCAGTATTTT
TRBJ2-7 - TRBV7-2 - CASSLVTGLGAVYEQYF TGTGCCAGCAGCTTAGTAACGGGGCTCGGGGCGGTCTACGAGCAGTACTTC
TRBJ2-3 - TRBV7-2 few CASSLSVGANIYTQYF TGTGCCAGCAGCTTAAGCGTAGGGGCGAATATTTATACGCAGTATTTT
TRBJ1-1 TRBD1 TRBV4-1 few CASSQDTGGLLAFF TGCGCCAGCAGCCAAGACACAGGGGGCTTGTTAGCTTTCTTT
TRBJ2-2 TRBD2 TRBV9 few CASSVGGGSNTGELFF TGTGCCAGCAGCGTCGGGGGGGGATCCAACACCGGGGAGCTGTTTTTT
TRBJ2-7 - TRBV7-2 few CASSLRRTEQYF TGTGCCAGCAGCTTACGGAGGACCGAGCAGTACTTC
TRBJ2-5 - TRBV4-1 - CASSPSRGRGAETQYF TGCGCCAGCAGTCCTAGTAGAGGAAGGGGGGCAGAGACCCAGTACTTC
TRBJ2-7 TRBD1 TRBV6-6 - CASSPGGSRSYEQYF TGTGCCAGCAGTCCAGGGGGTAGTCGCTCCTACGAGCAGTACTTC
TRBJ1-2 - TRBV2 many CASRPHFLAGARGYTF TGTGCCAGCAGGCCCCATTTCTTAGCGGGGGCGCGAGGCTACACCTTC
TRBJ1-2 - TRBV9 - CASSPTGTPYGYTF TGTGCCAGCAGCCCCACAGGGACGCCCTATGGCTACACCTTC
TRBJ1-5 - TRBV12-3/TRBV12-4 many CASSQNNQPQHF TGTGCCAGCAGCCAAAACAATCAGCCCCAGCATTTT
TRBJ2-4 - TRBV6-6 - CASSYSTGADIQYF TGTGCCAGCAGTTACTCGACGGGAGCGGACATTCAGTACTTC
TRBJ2-7 - TRBV19 - CASSPWAALSYEQYF TGTGCCAGTTCCCCGTGGGCAGCCCTCTCCTACGAGCAGTACTTC
TRBJ2-5 - TRBV5-4 - CASSLARNQETQYF TGTGCCAGCAGCTTGGCTAGAAACCAAGAGACCCAGTACTTC